This TCR beta chain was observed in a study of blood T cell repertoires in COVID-19 (dated by TCRdb to about 2020). In the study overall: Samples covering the acute and convalescent phases of COVID-19 were provided by collaborators in the United States, Italy and Spain. The samples were drawn from the first 160 participants of the ongoing ImmuneRACE study and from 1,254 subjects provided by 6 global collaborators. A freely available public database, intended as a resource for researchers studying the immune response to SARS-CoV-2, is where the repertoires were released. The dataset comprised deeply sampled blood TCRbeta repertoires from subjects exposed to, actively infected with, or recovered from COVID-19. Where available, HLA class I and class II types were taken from metadata supplied by the sample provider and were not determined by assay-based typing. The prospective study material was composed of cDNA or gDNA derived from T cells, B-cell-depleted T cells, or PBMCs. Nearly every sample came with metadata listing a de-identified subject ID, COVID-19 status, age in years and sex.

As to this clone: Its antigen is still unknown. Base qualities are not provided; no much larger clone lies one nucleotide away.

There are 14 amino acids in the CDR3, from cysteine to phenylalanine inclusive. Only the CDR3 part of the read is kept: 42 bases, read in frame from the first base. Based on the germline V gene, the CDR1 and CDR2 sequences are SQVTM and ANQGSEA. The V end gives up 7 bases and the J end 0 bases, leaving 6 bases in the junction not matched to a gene. The full study reports these points: How much clinical and demographic metadata was included differed by source and by participant, and the metadata was provided uncurated.

Whole blood was collected in K2EDTA tubes by collaborating institutions according to the institutions' own protocols. For TCRbeta analysis, collaborators shipped samples as frozen whole blood, isolated PBMCs, or DNA extracted from either of those sample types. The immunoSEQ Assay, a bias-controlled multiplex PCR, was used to amplify TCRbeta CDR3 regions from genomic DNA. The original pipeline was this. Within the assay, amplification of reference gene primers was used to estimate how many nucleated cells each sample contained. Sequence reads were collapsed and filtered to measure the absolute abundance of every unique TCRbeta CDR3 rearrangement. For each sample, productive Simpson clonality was calculated by taking the square root of Simpson's diversity index across productive rearrangements. In TCRdb, the immuneACCESS table is reduced to in-frame sequences with V and J assigned. These tables do not hold every clone; where another copy was compared, an unresolved V gene accounts for under half, and the others remain unexplained. The V and J calls and the clone size are those of that table, but D and trimming were determined from the DNA. The sample table records some 150,000 clones; around 80% of these occur just once. The top ten clones comprise 10% to 15% of the sample.

This receptor chain uses TRBV29-1 and TRBJ1-1; TRBD1 aligns with 9 central bases. The sequence was collected from a man aged 60-69 years with active or convalescent COVID-19. The sample consisted of peripheral blood. The CDR3 amino acid sequence is: CSAGTGLMNTEAFF. The DNA sequence follows: TGCAGCGCAGGGACAGGGCTCATGAACACTGAAGCTTTCTTT. The full variable domain, completed from the reference TRBV29-1 and TRBJ1-1 proteins outside the CDR3, reads SAVISQKPSRDICQRGTSLTIQCQVDSQVTMMFWYRQQPGQSLTLIATANQGSEATYESGFVIDKFPISRPNLTFSTLTVSNMSPEDSSIYLCSAGTGLMNTEAFFGQGTRLTVV.